A single sample is the source of the 22 T cell receptor beta chains below, sequenced in a study of blood T cell repertoires in COVID-19. TCRdb keeps only in-frame clones here, not all; method: immunoSEQ multiplex PCR. Among tens of thousands of clones listed, around 85% were seen once. The specimen was peripheral blood. Receptors were obtained from a human donor in a cohort sampled during active COVID-19.

J is TRBJ2-7 and V is TRBV21-1; the table's D call TRBD1 went unverified against the DNA. TRBV21-1 is assigned pseudogene status. The CDR3 totals 12 residues. The CDR3 coding sequence is TGTGCCAGCAGAATCCGGACAGGGCGCAAGTACTTC. Translating it yields CASRIRTGRKYF.

The genes are TRBV7-9 and TRBJ1-4, with a tentative D call TRBD1 (5 bases). CDR1 and CDR2 from the germline V gene are SEHNR and FQNEAQ (reference sequence). V shed 2 bases and J shed 3 bases, with 10 bases lying between them. CDR3 length: 15 amino acids. The CDR3 here is CASSLSTEPNEKLFF. Written as DNA, the CDR3 is TGTGCCAGCAGCTTATCGACAGAACCTAATGAAAAACTGTTTTTT.

This rearrangement joins TRBV3-1 (or the pseudogene TRBV3-2) to TRBJ1-1, with TRBD1 matching 7 bases. In germline, CDR1 is LGHDT, CDR2 YNNKEL (reference sequence). The CDR3 is 13 residues long. V lost 7 bases and J lost 10; bases outside the gene matches: 12. The CDR3 region is CASTKGGYRGAFF. The CDR3 nucleotides are TGTGCCAGCACCAAAGGAGGCTACAGGGGAGCTTTCTTT.

V and J are TRBV11-2 and TRBJ2-1, with TRBD2 identical over 7 bases. The CDR3 runs to 15 residues. Germline CDR1 reads SGHAT; CDR2 reads FQNNGV. Germline trimming cut 1 base from V and 9 bases from J; bases unmatched to any gene: 9. CDR3 region: CASSLGGGGRAEQFF. The CDR3 nucleotides are TGTGCCAGCAGCTTAGGGGGAGGCGGGAGAGCTGAGCAGTTCTTC.

The chain couples TRBV7-2 to TRBJ2-3; maybe TRBD2 (6 bases). This CDR3 spans 15 amino acids. Germline V gene lookup returns CDR1 SGHTA and CDR2 FQGNSA. V gave up 5 bases and J gave up 5 bases, with 17 bases separating them. DNA of the CDR3: TGTGCCAGCAGCATTTGGGGGGACCCCTTAGATACGCAGTATTTT. This sequence encodes CASSIWGDPLDTQYF.

The chain recombines TRBV7-2 with TRBJ2-5, with 14 bases matching TRBD2. Germline loops: CDR1 SGHTA, CDR2 FQGNSA. The V segment lost 1 base and the J segment 4 bases; nucleotides outside the gene matches: 2. The CDR3 has 16 residues. For the CDR3, the DNA is TGTGCCAGCAGCTTAGACGGGACTAGCGGGGGAGAGACCCAGTACTTC. This gives the protein CASSLDGTSGGETQYF.

The rearrangement uses TRBV5-6 and TRBJ2-7; perhaps TRBD2 as D (5 bases). This CDR3 is built from 14 residues. V dropped 4 bases and J dropped 3 bases, with 14 bases sitting between them. Germline loops: CDR1 SGHDT, CDR2 YYEEEE. CDR3 loop: CASSPRDSHYEQYF. CDR3 coding DNA: TGTGCCAGCAGCCCCCGGGATTCCCACTACGAGCAGTACTTC.

This sequence joins TRBV14 and TRBJ2-1, with 10 bases lining up with TRBD2. Germline values: CDR1 SGHDN, CDR2 FVKESK. The CDR3 is 15 residues long. With V trimmed by 5 bases and J by 6 bases, 7 bases remained unmatched. The CDR3, as DNA: TGTGCCAGCAGCAACCAGCGGGAGGGCCCCAATGAGCAGTTCTTC. Translated: CASSNQREGPNEQFF.

This CDR3 reads CASSLGTGGDTEAFF. The CDR3 DNA reads as TGTGCCAGCAGCCTTGGGACAGGGGGAGACACTGAAGCTTTCTTT. This sequence joins TRBV3-1 (or the pseudogene TRBV3-2) and TRBJ1-1, with 11 bases fitting TRBD1. The germline gives CDR1 LGHDT, CDR2 YNNKEL (reference sequence). Trimming at V came to 4 bases and at J to 3 bases, leaving 4 bases not matched to a gene. The CDR3 has 15 residues.

J is TRBJ2-1 and V is TRBV19; D gene ambiguous. The CDR3 loop spans 13 amino acids. CDR1 and CDR2 (germline): LNHDA, SQIVND (reference sequence). Deletions cut 3 bases from V and 6 bases from J, with 9 bases between. The CDR3 reads CASSIARPNEQFF. In DNA form, the CDR3 reads TGTGCCAGTAGTATCGCGCGTCCCAATGAGCAGTTCTTC.

The V gene is TRBV3-1 (or the pseudogene TRBV3-2), the J gene TRBJ1-1; D is possibly TRBD1 (5 bases). Trimming shortened V by 1 base and J by 3 bases, and 9 bases separated the two germline ends. The CDR3 consists of 14 residues. Per the germline V gene, CDR1 is LGHDT and CDR2 is YNNKEL (reference sequence). The CDR3 sequence: CASSQVAGDTEAFF. The CDR3 bases are TGTGCCAGCAGCCAAGTGGCGGGGGACACTGAAGCTTTCTTT.

V gene TRBV19 combines with J gene TRBJ2-5; TRBD1 agrees at 9 bases. The CDR3 is 16 amino acids. The V segment lost 0 bases and the J segment 1 base; nucleotides outside the gene matches: 3. Germline CDR1 reads LNHDA; CDR2 reads SQIVND (reference sequence). The CDR3 DNA sequence: TGTGCCAGTAGTATAGACGGGACAGGGACCCAAGAGACCCAGTACTTC. Its protein is CASSIDGTGTQETQYF.

The chain is built from TRBV28 and TRBJ2-4; 12 nucleotides agree with TRBD2. Germline trimming cut 2 bases from V and 7 bases from J; bases unmatched to any gene: 12. Germline-derived CDR1 and CDR2 are MDHEN and SYDVKM. The CDR3 spans 18 residues. This CDR3 reads CASSLPSLLAGGPNIQYF. CDR3 coding DNA: TGTGCCAGCAGTTTACCCTCCCTCCTAGCGGGAGGGCCGAACATTCAGTACTTC.

This chain joins TRBV16 and TRBJ1-2; no firm D call. The germline V gene has CDR1 KGHSY and CDR2 FQNENV. V lost 0 bases and J lost 9, with 8 bases in between. The CDR3 covers 12 residues. DNA for the CDR3: TGTGCCAGCAGCCAATCGGGCGTGCGCTACACCTTC. It translates to CASSQSGVRYTF.

This chain joins TRBV6-5 and TRBJ1-5; D ambiguous. The V gene lost 6 bases and the J gene lost 3 bases, with 9 bases spanning the gap. CDR3 size: 13 residues. Germline V gene lookup returns CDR1 MNHEY and CDR2 SVGAGI. This CDR3 reads CASSRGVNQPQHF. CDR3 sequence (DNA): TGTGCCAGCAGCCGCGGGGTCAATCAGCCCCAGCATTTT.

The chain employs TRBV4-2 and TRBJ1-5; 8 bases line up with TRBD1. J lost 5 bases, V lost 4 bases, and 7 bases had no gene match. Germline V gene data show CDR1 as LGHNA and CDR2 as YNFKEQ. The length of the CDR3 is 15 residues. CDR3 residues: CASSPTPGQDQPQHF. CDR3 nucleotides: TGTGCCAGCAGCCCCACACCGGGACAGGATCAGCCCCAGCATTTT.

The V gene is TRBV7-6, the J gene TRBJ2-5, with 9 bases matching TRBD2. Germline V gene sequence: CDR1 SGHVS, CDR2 FNYEAQ. CDR3 size: 16 residues. With 3 bases clipped from V and 1 base from J, the junction kept 6 bases outside the gene matches. CDR3 in DNA: TGTGCCAGCAGCTTCGTGCGGGGGGGAGGCCAAGAGACCCAGTACTTC. Translating gives CASSFVRGGGQETQYF.

J is TRBJ2-7 and V is TRBV7-9; 9 nucleotides match TRBD1. V dropped 5 bases and J dropped 5; count of bases not matched to a gene: 7. Germline-derived CDR1 and CDR2 are SEHNR and FQNEAQ (reference sequence). This CDR3 contains 14 residues. Here the CDR3 reads CASSTTGGRNEQYF. In DNA, the CDR3 is TGTGCCAGCAGCACCACAGGGGGCAGAAACGAGCAGTACTTC.

The rearrangement links TRBV29-1 to TRBJ2-3; TRBD2 matches 8 bases. The CDR3 has 15 residues. Germline CDR1 is SQVTM and CDR2 is ANQGSEA. The V and J ends lost 7 bases and 2 bases, in that order; junction bases with no gene match: 11. In DNA, the CDR3 is TGCAGCGCCCCCGGGGGCGGGGGGACCACAGATACGCAGTATTTT. Translated, it gives CSAPGGGGTTDTQYF.

The chain has TRBV20-1 and TRBJ2-1; possible D gene TRBD1, 6 bases. The CDR3 runs 11 residues. V was clipped by 6 bases and J by 12 bases, with 15 bases between them. Per the germline V gene, CDR1 is DFQATT and CDR2 is SNEGSKA (reference sequence). CDR3 sequence reads: CSAARGWGQFF. In nucleotides, the CDR3 is TGCAGTGCCGCAAGGGGGTGGGGGCAGTTCTTC.

The rearrangement joins TRBV2 to TRBJ2-3; D possibly corresponds to TRBD2 (6 bases). The length of the CDR3 is 15 residues. Germline V CDR1 and CDR2: SNHLY, FYNNEI. V lost 6 bases, J lost 3 bases, and 16 bases lay in between. The CDR3 sequence: CASRRLARGTDTQYF. The CDR3 DNA reads as TGTGCCAGCAGGCGGCTAGCGAGAGGGACAGATACGCAGTATTTT.

Remarks on this clone: Its ends do not fully match the called genes, so a read error is possible. The rearrangement joins TRBV10-2 to TRBJ2-3; the match to TRBD2 covers 10 bases. The V gene's germline CDR1 is WSHSY and CDR2 SAAADI. The CDR3 extends over 14 amino acids. The CDR3 nucleotides read TGCGCCAGCAGTGAGAGCGGGGGGGCCTATTTGGGTACTTTT. Residues: CASSESGGAYLGTF.